This paragraph reports one T cell receptor (beta chain). Per the original data handling: Reference gene primer amplification in the assay estimated nucleated cell counts. Assay: immunoSEQ multiplex PCR; the TCRdb copy retains only in-frame clones and omits some. Clone size and the V and J calls come from that table; the DNA yielded D and trimming. The table records 200,000 to 250,000 clones, about 88% of them present only once. The data were taken from a study of blood T cell repertoires in COVID-19. Study at large: The origin of the acute and convalescent COVID-19 samples was the United States, Italy and Spain. PBMCs, B-cell-depleted T cells, or T cells were the source of the cDNA or gDNA that made up the material.

Unmatched junction bases numbered 2, after V lost 2 bases and J lost 7 bases. CDR1 and CDR2 (germline): LGHDT, YNNKEL (reference sequence). This CDR3 region has 14 residues. This TCR was sampled from a woman in her thirties or forties with acute or convalescent COVID-19. Source material: peripheral blood. The rearrangement uses TRBV3-1 (or the pseudogene TRBV3-2) and TRBJ2-7; 13 positions agree with TRBD2. The CDR3 region has the DNA TGTGCCAGCAGCCAATCGGGACTAGCGGGAGAGCAGTACGTC. Translating gives CASSQSGLAGEQYV.